This entry lists 24 T cell receptor beta chains sequenced from one sample in a study of T cell changes during pregnancy in multiple sclerosis. Assay used: immunoSEQ multiplex PCR; TCRdb lists only in-frame clones, some missing. The sample comprises 50,000 to 80,000 clones, 90% to 95% of which are singletons, and roughly 5.7% rests with the top ten. This material consisted of CD8+ T cells from peripheral blood mononuclear cells, taken before pregnancy. The receptors derive from a female donor with multiple sclerosis, enrolled in a pregnancy study.

The chain combines TRBV4-1 with TRBJ2-2, with 11 nucleotides matching TRBD1. CDR1 MGHRA and CDR2 YSYEKL come from the germline V gene. The length of the CDR3 is 15 residues. Germline trimming cut 8 bases from V and 1 base from J; bases unmatched to any gene: 3. CDR3: CASGGTGGNTGELFF. The CDR3 DNA reads as TGCGCCAGCGGGGGGACAGGGGGGAACACCGGGGAGCTGTTTTTT.

This chain joins TRBV5-6 and TRBJ1-3; 8 nucleotides align to TRBD1. Germline V CDR1 and CDR2: SGHDT, YYEEEE. This CDR3 spans 15 amino acids. The V and J ends lost 4 bases and 7 bases, in that order; junction bases with no gene match: 10. CDR3 nucleotides: TGTGCCAGCAGCCGACAGGGGTTTCACCCCAACACCATATATTTT. Its translation: CASSRQGFHPNTIYF.

The CDR3 loop is CASSLPESSGNTIYF. CDR3 coding DNA: TGTGCCAGCAGCTTGCCAGAATCCTCTGGAAACACCATATATTTT. The chain combines TRBV7-9 with TRBJ1-3, with D unresolved. Trimming took 3 bases from V and 0 from J, leaving 9 bases between them. The CDR3 consists of 15 residues. Germline V gene lookup returns CDR1 SEHNR and CDR2 FQNEAQ (reference sequence).

The V and J genes are TRBV6-5 and TRBJ1-2; D possibly corresponds to TRBD1 (5 bases). Germline V gene data show CDR1 as MNHEY and CDR2 as SVGAGI. The V gene lost 0 bases and the J gene lost 4 bases, with 6 bases spanning the gap. The CDR3 runs 13 residues. Here the CDR3 reads CASSYSGAYGYTF. CDR3 in DNA: TGTGCCAGCAGTTACTCAGGGGCCTATGGCTACACCTTC.

The rearrangement links TRBV2 to TRBJ1-5, with D uncertain. This CDR3 is 13 amino acids long. CDR1 is SNHLY, CDR2 FYNNEI, per germline. The V and J ends lost 3 bases and 3 bases respectively, with 6 bases between them. DNA for the CDR3: TGTGCCAGCAGTGAGTGGGCCAATCAGCCCCAGCATTTT. Its translation is CASSEWANQPQHF.

V and J are TRBV7-8 and TRBJ1-6, with unresolved D. This CDR3 region has 14 residues. From germline, CDR1 is SGHVS and CDR2 FQNEAQ. Deletions cut 1 base from V and 4 bases from J, with 5 bases between. The CDR3 bases are TGTGCCAGCAGCTTAGTGCAGTATAATTCACCCCTCCACTTT. Translating it yields CASSLVQYNSPLHF.

V is TRBV7-9 and J is TRBJ1-3; D is perhaps TRBD1 (5 bases). The V gene's germline CDR1 is SEHNR and CDR2 FQNEAQ (reference sequence). The V and J ends lost 5 bases and 6 bases respectively, with 20 bases between them. The length of the CDR3 is 16 residues. The CDR3: CASSPPSGREENTIYF. Written as DNA, the CDR3 is TGTGCCAGCAGCCCTCCCTCTGGCAGGGAAGAAAACACCATATATTTT.

The chain combines TRBV27 with TRBJ1-2, with a possible D match to TRBD1 (5 bases). Germline V lookup: CDR1 MNHEY, CDR2 SMNVEV (reference sequence). The V gene lost 3 bases and the J gene lost 5 bases, with 19 bases spanning the gap. This CDR3 region has 16 residues. Here the CDR3 reads CASSLAPQENLYGYTF. The CDR3 DNA follows: TGTGCCAGCAGTTTGGCGCCACAGGAGAACCTTTATGGCTACACCTTC.

This chain connects TRBV6-1 to TRBJ2-1; a weak D match, TRBD2 (5 bases). CDR1 and CDR2 from the germline V gene are MNHNS and SASEGT. CDR3 size: 14 residues. V was cut by 9 bases and J by 4 bases, with 16 bases left in between. The CDR3 sequence is CASLVIGVYNEQFF. CDR3 nucleotides: TGTGCCAGTCTAGTGATCGGGGTATACAATGAGCAGTTCTTC.

The chain recombines TRBV5-1 with TRBJ2-7; D ambiguous. Germline V lookup: CDR1 SGHRS, CDR2 YFSETQ. Between the trimmed V and J ends, which lost 1 base and 4 bases, there was a span of 12 bases. The CDR3 is 14 amino acids. Here the CDR3 reads CASSLSQPSYEQYF. The CDR3 DNA reads as TGCGCCAGCAGCTTGTCACAGCCGTCGTACGAGCAGTACTTC.

This clone was detected only once. The chain is built from TRBV9 and TRBJ2-7; D possibly corresponds to TRBD1 (5 bases). The V gene's germline CDR1 is SGDLS and CDR2 YYNGEE. CDR3 length equals 14 residues. The V and J ends lost 0 bases and 3 bases respectively, with 10 bases between them. The CDR3 DNA is TGTGCCAGCAGCGTAGCAGGGATCGGCTACGAGCAGTACTTC. Amino acid sequence: CASSVAGIGYEQYF.

The V call is TRBV5-6, the J call TRBJ2-5; tentative D call: TRBD2 (5 bases). Germline CDR1 is SGHDT and CDR2 is YYEEEE. The germline V and J ends were trimmed by 7 bases and 5 bases, with 15 bases remaining between them. This CDR3 contains 13 residues. The CDR3 DNA sequence: TGTGCCAGCGACTACGGGCCCGGGGAGACCCAGTACTTC. It is translated as CASDYGPGETQYF. The full variable domain, rest sourced from reference TRBV5-6 and TRBJ2-5, is DAGVTQSPTHLIKTRGQQVTLRCSPKSGHDTVSWYQQALGQGPQFIFQYYEEEERQRGNFPDRFSGHQFPNYSSELNVNALLLGDSALYLCASDYGPGETQYFGPGTRLLVL.

This chain links TRBV6-4 with TRBJ1-2; the D gene is possibly TRBD1 (5 bases). Trimming left V 2 bases short and J 7 bases short, with 11 bases between. The CDR3 covers 13 residues. Per the germline V gene, CDR1 is MRHNA and CDR2 is SNTAGT. The CDR3 loop is CASSDTGSGGYTF. Here the CDR3 DNA reads TGTGCCAGCAGTGACACAGGATCAGGTGGCTACACCTTC.

The V and J genes are TRBV21-1 and TRBJ1-6; the table's D call of TRBD1 was not tested on the DNA. TRBV21-1 corresponds to a pseudogene. The CDR3 consists of 16 residues. CDR3 amino acids: CASSLRTASSNSPLHF. The CDR3 DNA sequence: TGTGCCAGCAGCCTTCGGACAGCCTCATCCAATTCACCCCTCCACTTT.

The J gene is TRBJ2-1, the V gene TRBV7-3; TRBD2 aligns across 13 bases. This CDR3 has 15 amino acids. Trimming removed 3 bases from V and 8 bases from J; junction bases left unmatched: 4. Germline lookup yields CDR1 SGHTA and CDR2 FQGTGA. The CDR3, as DNA: TGTGCCAGCAGCTTCACTAGCGGGGGGGAGGATGAGCAGTTCTTC. It is translated as CASSFTSGGEDEQFF.

The chain couples TRBV6-1 to TRBJ2-3, with 7 bases fitting TRBD1. The CDR3 contains 13 residues. The V segment lost 8 bases and the J segment 4 bases; nucleotides outside the gene matches: 6. The germline CDR1 and CDR2 sequences are MNHNS and SASEGT. DNA of the CDR3: TGTGCCAGCCCCCGGGACAGCGCAGATACGCAGTATTTT. As protein: CASPRDSADTQYF.

Regarding this clone: One end of the junction does not line up with germline, which may come from a read error. This chain connects TRBV6-6 to TRBJ2-1; 9 bases agree with TRBD2. This CDR3 is built from 13 residues. Germline V CDR1 and CDR2: MNHNY, SVGAGI (reference sequence). DNA for the CDR3: TGTGCCGGCAGTCTAGCGGGGTCGATTGAGCAGTTCTTC. Translating gives CAGSLAGSIEQFF.

This sequence joins TRBV27 and TRBJ1-5; TRBD1 might be the D (5 bases). This CDR3 has 14 amino acids. Germline-derived CDR1 and CDR2 are MNHEY and SMNVEV (reference sequence). Deletions cut 7 bases from V and 5 bases from J, with 15 bases between. This CDR3 reads CASTIRRGDQPQHF. CDR3 sequence (DNA): TGTGCCAGCACGATTCGGCGGGGGGATCAGCCCCAGCATTTT.

This clone was counted once. This rearrangement joins TRBV5-6 to TRBJ2-1, with 7 bases lining up with TRBD2. CDR3 length equals 15 residues. In germline, CDR1 is SGHDT, CDR2 YYEEEE. The ends lost 4 bases at V and 4 bases at J; junction bases unmatched: 8. The CDR3 DNA is TGTGCCAGCAGCCGGAGCGGGGACCCATACAATGAGCAGTTCTTC. Translating it yields CASSRSGDPYNEQFF.

The V gene is TRBV7-2, the J gene TRBJ2-5; D may be TRBD2 (7 bases). Between the trimmed V and J ends, which lost 5 bases and 5 bases, there was a span of 12 bases. Germline V gene lookup returns CDR1 SGHTA and CDR2 FQGNSA. The CDR3 extends over 13 amino acids. This chain's CDR3 is CASSHGGPETQYF. The DNA for the CDR3 is TGTGCCAGCAGCCACGGGGGGCCGGAGACCCAGTACTTC.

The J gene is TRBJ2-7, the V gene TRBV13; no clear D gene. Trimming pared 0 bases from V and 7 bases from J, leaving 16 bases between. Germline V CDR1 and CDR2: PRHDT, FYEKMQ (reference sequence). The CDR3 consists of 15 residues. The DNA for the CDR3 is TGTGCCAGCAGCTTAGGTTTAGGCGGTGAGTATGAGCAGTACTTC. Translating gives CASSLGLGGEYEQYF. Based on the CDR3 plus reference TRBV13 and TRBJ2-7, the full variable domain is AAGVIQSPRHLIKEKRETATLKCYPIPRHDTVYWYQQGPGQDPQFLISFYEKMQSDKGSIPDRFSAQQFSDYHSELNMSSLELGDSALYFCASSLGLGGEYEQYFGPGTRLTVT.

This clone came up once. The chain uses TRBV4-1 and TRBJ2-3; possible D gene TRBD2, 5 bases. Germline lookup yields CDR1 MGHRA and CDR2 YSYEKL. V lost 1 base and J 0 bases, leaving 8 bases between the germline ends. The length of the CDR3 is 15 residues. This CDR3 reads CASSQVRTSTDTQYF. CDR3 nucleotides: TGCGCCAGCAGCCAAGTCCGGACTAGCACAGATACGCAGTATTTT.

This chain joins TRBV13 and TRBJ2-2; 15 bases map to TRBD2. V trimming: 4 bases; J trimming: 5 bases; junction bases outside the gene matches: 11. The CDR3 has 19 amino acids. Germline V gene sequence: CDR1 PRHDT, CDR2 FYEKMQ (reference sequence). CDR3 nucleotide sequence: TGTGCCAGCAGCTCCGCTGGGACTAGCGGGGGGCCTTGGACCGGGGAGCTGTTTTTT. It yields the protein CASSSAGTSGGPWTGELFF.

This sequence joins TRBV9 and TRBJ2-3; the match to TRBD2 covers 12 bases. This CDR3 spans 17 amino acids. Unmatched junction bases numbered 7, after V lost 0 bases and J lost 5 bases. From germline, CDR1 is SGDLS and CDR2 YYNGEE. The CDR3 loop reads CASSVATSGGPVDTQYF. In DNA form, the CDR3 reads TGTGCCAGCAGCGTAGCAACTAGCGGGGGGCCGGTAGATACGCAGTATTTT.